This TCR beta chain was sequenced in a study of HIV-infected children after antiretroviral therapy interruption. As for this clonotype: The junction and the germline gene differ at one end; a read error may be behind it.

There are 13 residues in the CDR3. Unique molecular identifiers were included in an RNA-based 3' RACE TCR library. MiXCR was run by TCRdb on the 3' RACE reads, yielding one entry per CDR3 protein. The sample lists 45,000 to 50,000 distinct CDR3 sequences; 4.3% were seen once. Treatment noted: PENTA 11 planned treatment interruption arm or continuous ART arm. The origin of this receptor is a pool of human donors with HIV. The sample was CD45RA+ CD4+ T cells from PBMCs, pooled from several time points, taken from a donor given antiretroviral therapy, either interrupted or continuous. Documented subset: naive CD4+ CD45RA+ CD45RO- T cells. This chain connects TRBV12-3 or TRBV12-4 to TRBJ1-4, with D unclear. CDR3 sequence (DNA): TGTGCCAGCAGCCCCGATGGTGGGGATTCCCCTAAGTTT. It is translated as CASSPDGGDSPKF.